These T cell receptor beta chains were read from a single sample in a study of cytomegalovirus exposure and HLA in healthy donors. Sequencing was performed with immunoSEQ multiplex PCR; in TCRdb, only in-frame clones are kept and a portion is missing. Counted here are 200,000 or so clones, more than 75% occurring once; the ten biggest clones make up roughly 1.3%. Sequencing used PBMCs. These TCRs come from a human donor in good health. CDR3s include the opening cysteine and the closing phenylalanine or tryptophan. Fields, in order: CDR3 length, D gene, V gene, J gene, clone size, CDR3 protein, CDR3 DNA. D genes are given only for firm matches. Clone size is not always given. Where it is, it says once, few, many or a class for expanded clones.

15	-	TRBV27	TRBJ2-7	-	CASRATELLSYEQYF	TGTGCCAGCAGAGCGACAGAACTTCTCTCCTACGAGCAGTACTTC
16	-	TRBV5-5	TRBJ1-1	-	CASRMRVGGPSTEAFF	TGTGCCAGCAGGATGAGGGTCGGCGGCCCTAGCACTGAAGCTTTCTTT
13	-	TRBV28	TRBJ1-2	-	CASRRTVSYGYTF	TGTGCCAGCAGACGGACAGTCTCCTATGGCTACACCTTC
15	-	TRBV7-2	TRBJ2-1	-	CASSLTSSSYNEQFF	TGTGCCAGCAGCTTAACGTCGAGCTCCTACAATGAGCAGTTCTTC
14	-	TRBV7-9	TRBJ2-2	-	CSSSPRGGSGELFF	TGTTCCAGCAGCCCTAGGGGAGGATCCGGGGAGCTGTTTTTT
15	TRBD1	TRBV5-4	TRBJ2-3	-	CASSADRGGTDTQYF	TGTGCCAGCAGCGCCGACAGGGGCGGCACAGATACGCAGTATTTT
14	TRBD2	TRBV5-1	TRBJ2-7	-	CASSPGLAGGEQYF	TGCGCCAGCAGCCCAGGACTAGCGGGAGGCGAGCAGTACTTC
14	-	TRBV27	TRBJ1-1	-	CASASRGGKVEAFF	TGTGCCAGCGCCTCGCGGGGGGGCAAGGTTGAAGCTTTCTTT
15	-	TRBV27	TRBJ2-7	-	CASSSLGAASYEQYF	TGTGCCAGCAGTTCCCTTGGGGCCGCCTCCTACGAGCAGTACTTC
14	-	TRBV13	TRBJ2-1	-	CASSLVTGVDEQFF	TGTGCCAGCAGCTTAGTAACGGGAGTGGATGAGCAGTTCTTC
15	-	TRBV6-5	TRBJ1-2	-	CASSYSRTGNYGYTF	TGTGCCAGCAGTTACTCGAGGACGGGGAACTATGGCTACACCTTC
15	TRBD1	TRBV15	TRBJ2-2	-	CATSLGQGDTGELFF	TGTGCCACCAGCTTGGGACAGGGCGACACCGGGGAGCTGTTTTTT
14	TRBD2	TRBV28	TRBJ2-7	-	CASSTERDSYEQYF	TGTGCCAGCAGTACGGAGCGGGATTCCTACGAGCAGTACTTC
14	-	TRBV4-2	TRBJ1-5	-	CASSQDRSNRPQHF	TGTGCCAGCAGCCAAGATCGATCTAATCGGCCCCAGCATTTT
14	TRBD2	TRBV10-1	TRBJ2-1	-	CASRVSGSLDEQFF	TGCGCCAGCAGAGTTAGCGGGAGTCTCGATGAGCAGTTCTTC
15	TRBD1	TRBV19	TRBJ1-2	-	CASSPRRTGSYGYTF	TGTGCCAGTAGTCCCCGTCGGACAGGGAGCTATGGCTACACCTTC
12	-	TRBV5-4	TRBJ2-7	-	CASSLNNYEQYF	TGTGCCAGCAGCTTGAACAACTACGAGCAGTACTTC
15	TRBD1	TRBV7-8	TRBJ1-2	-	CAIGRLGQGAHGYTF	TGTGCCATCGGTCGTTTGGGACAGGGGGCTCATGGCTACACCTTC
14	-	TRBV5-1	TRBJ2-1	-	CASSFGVPSSEQFF	TGCGCCAGCAGCTTTGGAGTTCCCTCCAGTGAGCAGTTCTTC
15	TRBD2	TRBV30	TRBJ2-3	-	CAWSGGTSATDTQYF	TGTGCCTGGAGTGGAGGGACTAGTGCGACAGATACGCAGTATTTT
15	TRBD1	TRBV2	TRBJ2-5	-	CASRKSRTGQETQYF	TGTGCCAGCCGAAAAAGCAGGACAGGCCAAGAGACCCAGTACTTC
16	TRBD2	TRBV4-3	TRBJ2-7	-	CASSQDFSGSRPEQYF	TGCGCCAGCAGCCAAGATTTCAGCGGGAGTCGTCCGGAGCAGTACTTC
14	TRBD1	TRBV6-5	TRBJ1-2	-	CASSPWTGNYGYTF	TGTGCCAGCAGTCCATGGACAGGGAACTATGGCTACACCTTC
13	TRBD1	TRBV19	TRBJ2-7	-	CASSNRGSYEQYF	TGTGCCAGTAGTAACAGGGGCTCCTACGAGCAGTACTTC
15	-	TRBV15	TRBJ2-2	-	CATSRATGNTGELFF	TGTGCCACCAGCAGGGCTACGGGGAACACCGGGGAGCTGTTTTTT
15	TRBD1	TRBV5-4	TRBJ2-5	-	CASSTFGQVQETQYF	TGTGCCAGCAGCACCTTTGGACAGGTTCAAGAGACCCAGTACTTC
15	-	TRBV5-1	TRBJ1-1	-	CASSLDRGAGTEAFF	TGCGCCAGCAGCTTGGATCGGGGGGCAGGAACTGAAGCTTTCTTT
15	-	TRBV2	TRBJ2-6	-	CASQSQGSGANVLTF	TGTGCCAGCCAGTCGCAGGGCTCAGGGGCCAACGTCCTGACTTTC
15	-	TRBV7-9	TRBJ2-1	-	CASSQPGFAGNEQFF	TGTGCCAGCAGCCAGCCAGGGTTCGCGGGGAATGAGCAGTTCTTC
13	-	TRBV11-1	TRBJ1-1	-	CASTAYSGTEAFF	TGTGCCAGCACCGCTTATTCAGGAACTGAAGCTTTCTTT
14	-	TRBV7-2	TRBJ2-5	few	CASSSSGQKETQYF	TGTGCCAGCAGCTCCTCAGGACAGAAAGAGACCCAGTACTTC
14	-	TRBV9	TRBJ2-7	-	CASSVAASSYEQYF	TGTGCCAGCAGCGTAGCTGCGAGCTCCTACGAGCAGTACTTC
17	TRBD1	TRBV5-1	TRBJ2-7	-	CASSPLMGDRVPYEQYF	TGCGCCAGCAGCCCACTTATGGGGGACAGGGTCCCCTACGAGCAGTACTTC
14	TRBD2	TRBV4-1	TRBJ2-7	few	CASSLGLNSYEQYF	TGCGCCAGCAGCCTGGGACTAAACTCCTACGAGCAGTACTTC
18	-	TRBV10-2	TRBJ2-1	few	CASSDPRIQEGLHSEQFF	TGCGCCAGCAGTGACCCTCGAATACAGGAGGGCCTCCATTCAGAGCAGTTCTTC
14	TRBD1	TRBV7-9	TRBJ1-4	-	CASSPQGPEEKLFF	TGTGCCAGCAGCCCACAGGGGCCGGAGGAAAAACTGTTTTTT
15	TRBD1	TRBV5-1	TRBJ1-4	few	CASSSTGATNEKLFF	TGCGCCAGCAGCTCAACAGGGGCGACTAATGAAAAACTGTTTTTT
12	-	TRBV7-2	TRBJ1-5	-	CASSLTNQPQHF	TGTGCCAGCAGCTTAACTAATCAGCCCCAGCATTTT
14	TRBD2	TRBV2	TRBJ2-1	-	CASSSLAGDNEQFF	TGTGCCAGCAGTTCCCTAGCGGGAGACAATGAGCAGTTCTTC
14	TRBD2	TRBV5-1	TRBJ2-7	-	CASSFVREGYEQYF	TGCGCCAGCAGCTTTGTGCGGGAGGGGTACGAGCAGTACTTC
12	-	TRBV19	TRBJ2-7	-	CASSHGGSEQYF	TGTGCCAGTAGTCATGGGGGGAGCGAGCAGTACTTC
13	TRBD1	TRBV9	TRBJ1-2	-	CASSVGTGDGYTF	TGTGCCAGCAGCGTAGGGACAGGGGATGGCTACACCTTC
16	TRBD1	TRBV4-1	TRBJ1-2	-	CASSQIGDRGVYGYTF	TGCGCCAGCAGCCAAATCGGGGACAGGGGCGTCTATGGCTACACCTTC
13	-	TRBV19	TRBJ2-4	once	CASGSIAKNIQYF	TGTGCCAGTGGGAGCATAGCCAAAAACATTCAGTACTTC
14	-	TRBV6-1	TRBJ1-2	-	CASSESGQFYGYTF	TGTGCCAGCAGTGAATCCGGACAGTTCTATGGCTACACCTTC
15	TRBD2	TRBV4-2	TRBJ2-7	-	CASSQDRLAGLEQYF	TGTGCCAGCAGCCAAGATCGGCTAGCGGGGCTCGAGCAGTACTTC
13	-	TRBV6-4	TRBJ2-7	-	CASMFGAVHEQYF	TGTGCCAGCATGTTTGGGGCGGTCCACGAGCAGTACTTC
18	TRBD1	TRBV19	TRBJ1-2	few	CASSIDRDRPIVNEGYTF	TGTGCCAGTAGTATAGATCGGGACAGACCGATAGTAAATGAGGGCTACACCTTC
14	TRBD1	TRBV7-9	TRBJ1-4	few	CASSQDRGGEKLFF	TGTGCCAGCAGCCAAGACAGGGGTGGTGAAAAACTGTTTTTT
15	-	TRBV7-3	TRBJ2-2	-	CASSRHEGDAGELFF	TGTGCCAGCAGCCGCCACGAGGGGGACGCCGGGGAGCTGTTTTTT
14	-	TRBV11-3	TRBJ2-1	-	CASSGGGSYNEQFF	TGTGCCAGCAGCGGCGGTGGCTCCTACAATGAGCAGTTCTTC
14	TRBD1	TRBV10-3	TRBJ2-1	-	CAISETGVYNEQFF	TGTGCCATCAGTGAGACAGGGGTCTACAATGAGCAGTTCTTC
14	-	TRBV19	TRBJ2-1	-	CASSASQVTPEQFF	TGTGCCAGTTCGGCTTCACAGGTGACCCCTGAGCAGTTCTTC
11	-	TRBV27	TRBJ2-7	-	CVTGLGYEQYF	TGTGTAACAGGGCTCGGCTACGAGCAGTACTTC